This T cell receptor (beta chain) came from a study of spatial heterogeneity in lung cancer. Background on the study: Sequences of the beta chain were consistently detected in greater numbers than alpha-chain sequences.

One entry per CDR3 protein results from TCRdb running MiXCR on the 5' RACE reads. Among roughly 110,000 distinct CDR3 sequences listed, less than 14% were seen once. As for time point: blood at routine non-recurrence follow-up after resection. This clonotype was recorded a few times. V was clipped by 7 bases and J by 4 bases, with 14 bases between them. The germline CDR1 and CDR2 sequences are LNHDA and SQIVND (reference sequence). The CDR3 spans 15 residues. The sequence derives from a female donor with early-stage non-small cell lung cancer. The chain is built from TRBV19 and TRBJ1-6; D is undetermined. Sequencing was performed on PBMCs, taken at follow-up. In DNA form, the CDR3 reads TGTGCCAGTACCCCCGGAGACGATTATAATTCACCCCTCCACTTT. Protein product: CASTPGDDYNSPLHF.